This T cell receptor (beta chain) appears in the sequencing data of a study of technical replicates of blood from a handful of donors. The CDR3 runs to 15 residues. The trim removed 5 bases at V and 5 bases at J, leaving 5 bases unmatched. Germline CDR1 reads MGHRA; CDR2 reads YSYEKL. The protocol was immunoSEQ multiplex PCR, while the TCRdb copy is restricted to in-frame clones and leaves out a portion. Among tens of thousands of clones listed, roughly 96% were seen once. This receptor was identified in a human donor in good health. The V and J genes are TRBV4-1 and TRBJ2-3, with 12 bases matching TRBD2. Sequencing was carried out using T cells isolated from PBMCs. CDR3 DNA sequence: TGCGCCAGCAGCTGGCGACTAGCGGGAGTAGATACGCAGTATTTT. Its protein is CASSWRLAGVDTQYF.